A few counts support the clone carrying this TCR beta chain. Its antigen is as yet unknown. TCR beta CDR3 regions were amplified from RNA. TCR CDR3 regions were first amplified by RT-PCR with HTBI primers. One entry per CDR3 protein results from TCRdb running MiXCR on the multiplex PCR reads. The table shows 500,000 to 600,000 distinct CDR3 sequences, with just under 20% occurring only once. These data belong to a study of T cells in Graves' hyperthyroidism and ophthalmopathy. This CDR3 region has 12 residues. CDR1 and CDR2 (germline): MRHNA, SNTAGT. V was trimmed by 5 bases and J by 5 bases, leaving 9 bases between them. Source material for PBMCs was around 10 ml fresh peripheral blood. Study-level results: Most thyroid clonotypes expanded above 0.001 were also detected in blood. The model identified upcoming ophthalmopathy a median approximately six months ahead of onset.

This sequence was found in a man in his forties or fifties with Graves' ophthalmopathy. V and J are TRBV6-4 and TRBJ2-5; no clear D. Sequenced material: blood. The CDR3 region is CASSYLDETQYF. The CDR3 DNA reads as TGTGCCAGCAGTTACCTGGATGAGACCCAGTACTTC.